This TCR beta chain is from a study of T-cell memory formation after mild COVID-19. Study-wide context: Clustering of TCRs was largely donor specific.

General study results and limits: Clones that got smaller from day 15 to 85 had even CD4/CD8, while clones growing later tipped toward CD4+. Contracting CD4+ clones lay largely in CM and EM, with CD8+ ones residing in EMRA. Memory sampled before infection contained some responding clones, suggesting cross-reactive memory joined.

A few counts support this clonotype. Its target is not known. One end of the junction varies from germline; a read error may be responsible. The CDR3 covers 11 residues. From germline, CDR1 is SEHNR and CDR2 FQNEAQ (reference sequence). From the 5' RACE reads, TCRdb called clonotypes with MiXCR, one entry per CDR3 protein. Of a few hundred thousand distinct CDR3 sequences listed, 20% to 30% are singletons. The TCR comes from an adult woman who had mild COVID-19 (a few samples of this study predate the infection). Cell type and time point are not known. The V gene is TRBV7-9, the J gene TRBJ1-2; D is ambiguous. The specimen sequenced was PBMCs or a T cell subset sorted from them (not recorded which). CDR3 nucleotide sequence: TGTGCCAGCAGCTCGGTGGGTTTACCGTTCTTC. It is translated as CASSSVGLPFF.